This T cell receptor beta chain was recorded in a study of blood T cell repertoires in COVID-19 (TCRdb year 2020). With regard to the full study: Collaborator samples came from the United States, Italy and Spain and covered acute and convalescent phases of COVID-19. The samples were drawn from two sources: the first 160 participants of the ongoing ImmuneRACE study, and over 950 subjects contributed by 6 global collaborators. Where HLA class I and class II types were available, the types were taken from metadata supplied by the sample provider, not from assay-based typing. The repertoires were released in a freely available public database meant as a resource for research on the immune response to SARS-CoV-2. The prospective study material was composed of cDNA or gDNA derived from T cells, B-cell-depleted T cells, or PBMCs. Nearly every sample came with metadata listing a de-identified subject ID, COVID-19 status, age in years and sex. Deeply sampled blood TCRbeta repertoires from subjects exposed to, actively infected with, or recovered from COVID-19 were included in the dataset. General conclusions and limits of the study: The amount of clinical and demographic metadata varied by source and participant and was provided uncurated.

As regards this clone: No antigen is known for it. No quality values exist for individual bases; no much larger clone is one base distant. Other nucleotide sequences in the sample specify the same CDR3.

Collaborating institutions collected whole blood in K2EDTA tubes following their own protocols. Collaborator samples were shipped for TCRbeta analysis as frozen whole blood, isolated PBMCs, or DNA extracted from either sample type. The CDR3 sequence holds 15 residues, the cysteine and phenylalanine included. Only the CDR3 portion is preserved as DNA: 45 bases, with reading frame beginning at the first base. V loses 1 base at its end and J loses 5 bases; junction bases beyond the gene matches: 1. From a lookup of the germline V gene, CDR1 and CDR2 are SGHNT and YENEEA. The immunoSEQ Assay, a bias-controlled multiplex PCR, was used to amplify TCRbeta CDR3 regions from genomic DNA. On the study's bioinformatics: Nucleated cell counts per sample were estimated from amplification of reference gene primers within the assay. Sequence reads were collapsed and filtered to measure the absolute abundance of every unique TCRbeta CDR3 rearrangement. For each sample, productive Simpson clonality was calculated as the square root of Simpson's diversity index over productive rearrangements. Held by TCRdb, this immuneACCESS table contains in-frame sequences only and omits some clones. Under half of the omission traces to an unresolved V gene where checked; the cause of the rest is unknown. V, J and clone size are those of that table, while D and trimming were read from the DNA. Counted in this sample were about 35,000 clones; approximately 78% of them appeared once. The biggest ten clones account for about two fifths of the sample.

The clonotype originates from a man older than 75 with active or convalescent COVID-19. The sequence links TRBV11-3 to TRBJ2-5; TRBD2 lines up with 13 middle nucleotides. Sequenced: peripheral blood. The base sequence is TGTGCCAGCAGCTTAGGACTAGCGGGAGGCGAGACCCAGTACTTC. Its translation reads: CASSLGLAGGETQYF. Where the CDR3 stops, the reference TRBV11-3 and TRBJ2-5 genes take over; the full variable domain is EAGVVQSPRYKIIEKKQPVAFWCNPISGHNTLYWYLQNLGQGPELLIRYENEEAVDDSQLPKDRFSAERLKGVDSTLKIQPAELGDSAVYLCASSLGLAGGETQYFGPGTRLLVL.